This TCR beta chain was identified in a study of T cell responses to AZD1222 COVID-19 vaccine (dated by TCRdb to the early 2020s). With respect to the entire study: Because spike-specific TCR depth and breadth did not differ between the two schedules, AZD1222 recipients who got a second dose at roughly 4 weeks were pooled with those who got a second dose at roughly 12 weeks. A total of over 230 trial participants underwent TCR sequencing, of whom some 200 had received two doses of AZD1222 and roughly 26 had received two doses of the MenACWY control vaccine. Trial participants were enrolled by age into subgroups of 18-55, 56-69 and 70-plus years, and 148, 28 and 57 TCR-sequenced participants, respectively, were included in these subgroups. The study at large found these results: The 56-69-year group was small, and its depth increase did not reach significance, likely because of low power. CD4 TCRs associated with the vaccine covered the entire spike protein, and the dominant responses were in regions 160-218 and 743-854. Epitopes outside the regions mutated in the B.1.351 and B.1.1.7 variants were reportedly recognized by nearly half of the unique spike-specific TCRs. After two AZD1222 doses, spike-specific TCR breadth and depth were significantly higher than at day 0 and than in MenACWY recipients. Participants were mostly white British and included more females than males, and it was suggested by the authors that clonal diversity may have been underestimated. Because no day 14 peak-response samples were available, the repertoires could be characterized only after the peak T cell response. Conclusions about previously exposed vaccinees are limited because only six or seven AZD1222 recipients were SARS-CoV-2 seropositive at baseline.

The time point label of this sample denotes: baseline before first vaccination. Vaccinee samples came from UK trials COV001 and COV002, including a single-blind randomized controlled phase 2/3 trial of AZD1222 (ChAdOx1 nCoV-19) in healthy adults. For TCRbeta chain sequencing, PBMC samples from trial participants were taken at day 0 and at day 28 after the second dose. To note about this clone: Its recognized antigen is unknown. Base qualities are not provided; no much larger clone lies one nucleotide away.

V and J are trimmed by 10 bases and 7 bases, and the gene matches miss 9 bases of the junction. CDR1 and CDR2 were assigned from the germline V gene (reference sequence) as MNHEY and SMNVEV. The CDR3, from cysteine to phenylalanine, totals 13 residues. Of all the DNA, just the CDR3 is kept, 39 bases in frame from base 1. The CDR3 regions of human TCRbeta chains were subjected to immunosequencing. In the authors' own workflow: Repertoire TCRs were checked for matches against a reference library of SARS-CoV-2-specific TCRs that had been generated using the MIRA antigen-specificity platform. Breadth was defined as the fraction of unique TCRs that were SARS-CoV-2-associated. Depth was defined as the fraction of total T cells that were SARS-CoV-2-associated. Each spike-specific TCR was assigned to its reactive spike region and to a CD4 or CD8 class using the MIRA data. Log10-transformed breadth and depth values were compared by one-way ANOVA with Sidak's multiple comparisons tests. TCRdb retrieved this table from immuneACCESS and kept in-frame rearrangements only. Not all clones are present; in checked studies, unresolved V genes account for under half, and no reason is known for the remainder. V and J calls and clone size are as listed in that table; D and trimming were resolved from the DNA. In all, the sample holds under 150,000 clones, and roughly 91% of those were seen once. In total, the top ten clones hold 1.9% of the sample.

Recombination connected TRBV27 to TRBJ2-7; the junction holds 11 bases that match TRBD2. The sequences come from peripheral blood, collected on day 0 of AZD1222 vaccination. This clonotype was sampled from an adult in good health. The DNA is as follows: TGTGCCACCACTCCTCTAGCGGGAGGAGAGCAGTACTTC. This is translated as CATTPLAGGEQYF.